This T cell receptor (beta chain) was sequenced during a study of blood T cells in healthy people across ages. Extractions gave at least 5.5 micrograms of total RNA per sample. Primed by a sample-barcoded 5' primer and a J-beta primer mix, a second PCR proceeded for 7 to 11 cycles. From the 5' RACE reads, TCRdb called clonotypes with MiXCR, one entry per CDR3 protein. The sample yields around 1,000,000 distinct CDR3 sequences, about 25% seen once. With 0 bases removed from V and 3 bases from J, the gap between germline ends came to 12 bases. CDR1 and CDR2 from the germline V gene are SGHNT and YYREEE (reference sequence). This CDR3 comprises 15 residues. The sample was also linked to a second study, of T cells of mothers and their children. As that study records: Each donor was one of three healthy Caucasian mothers or one of their six children. For cDNA synthesis, the complete extracted RNA was used (roughly 1.5 ug per 15 ul).

The source material was blood. The chain carries TRBV5-4 and TRBJ1-1, with D perhaps matching TRBD1 (5 bases). The TCR comes from a girl aged 2 to 9 in good health. CDR3 in amino acids: CASSLAFGADTEAFF. The CDR3, as DNA: TGTGCCAGCAGCTTGGCATTTGGGGCGGACACTGAAGCTTTCTTT.